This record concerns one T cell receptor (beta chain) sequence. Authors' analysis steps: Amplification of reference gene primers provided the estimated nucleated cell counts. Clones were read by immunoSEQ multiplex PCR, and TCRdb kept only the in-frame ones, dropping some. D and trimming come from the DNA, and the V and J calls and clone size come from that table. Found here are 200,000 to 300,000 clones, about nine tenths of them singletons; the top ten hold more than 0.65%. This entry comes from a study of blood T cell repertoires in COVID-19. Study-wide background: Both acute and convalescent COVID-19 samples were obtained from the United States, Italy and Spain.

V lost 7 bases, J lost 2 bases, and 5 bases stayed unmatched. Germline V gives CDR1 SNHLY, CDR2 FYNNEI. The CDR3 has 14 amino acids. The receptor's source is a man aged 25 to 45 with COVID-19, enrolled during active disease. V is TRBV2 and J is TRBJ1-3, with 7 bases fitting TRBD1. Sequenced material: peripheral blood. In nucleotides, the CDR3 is TGTGCCAGCATCGCCCAGGGGGCTGGAAACACCATATATTTT. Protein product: CASIAQGAGNTIYF.